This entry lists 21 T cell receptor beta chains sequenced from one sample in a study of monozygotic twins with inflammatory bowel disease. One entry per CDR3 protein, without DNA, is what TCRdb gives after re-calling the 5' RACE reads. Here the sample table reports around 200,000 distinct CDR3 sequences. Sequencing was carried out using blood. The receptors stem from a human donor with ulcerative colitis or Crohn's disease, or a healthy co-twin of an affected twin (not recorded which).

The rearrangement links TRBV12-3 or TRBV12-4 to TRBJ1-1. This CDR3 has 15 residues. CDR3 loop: CASTMPGRSWTEAFF.

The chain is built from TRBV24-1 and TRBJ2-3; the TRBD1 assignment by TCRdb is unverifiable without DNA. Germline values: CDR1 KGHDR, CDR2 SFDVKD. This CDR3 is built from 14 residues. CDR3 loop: CATSAADRADTQYF.

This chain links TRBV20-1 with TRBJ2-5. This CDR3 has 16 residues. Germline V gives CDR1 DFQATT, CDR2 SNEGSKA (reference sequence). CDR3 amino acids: CSASSLPGRPQETQYF.

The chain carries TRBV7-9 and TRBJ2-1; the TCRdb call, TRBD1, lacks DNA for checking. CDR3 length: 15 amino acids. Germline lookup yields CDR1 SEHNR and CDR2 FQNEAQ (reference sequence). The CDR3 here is CASSAGGTFYNEQFF.

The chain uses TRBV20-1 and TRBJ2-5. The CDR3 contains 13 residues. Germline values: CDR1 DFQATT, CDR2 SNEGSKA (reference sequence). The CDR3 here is CSAFGRTQETQYF.

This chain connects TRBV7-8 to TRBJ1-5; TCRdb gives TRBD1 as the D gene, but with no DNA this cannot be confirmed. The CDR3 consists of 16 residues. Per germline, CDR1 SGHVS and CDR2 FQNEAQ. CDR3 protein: CASSKRIPGSNQPQHF.

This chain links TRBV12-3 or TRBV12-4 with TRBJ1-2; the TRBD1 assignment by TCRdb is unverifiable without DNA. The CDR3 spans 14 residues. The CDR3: CASSLARGRHGYTF.

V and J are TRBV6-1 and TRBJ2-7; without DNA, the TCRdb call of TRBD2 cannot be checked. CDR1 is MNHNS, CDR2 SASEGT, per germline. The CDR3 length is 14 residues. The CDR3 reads CASSEVGGNYEQYF.

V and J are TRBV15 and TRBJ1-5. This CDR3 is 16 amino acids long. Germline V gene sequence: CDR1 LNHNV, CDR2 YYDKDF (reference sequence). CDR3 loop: CATSPRATPGNQPQHF.

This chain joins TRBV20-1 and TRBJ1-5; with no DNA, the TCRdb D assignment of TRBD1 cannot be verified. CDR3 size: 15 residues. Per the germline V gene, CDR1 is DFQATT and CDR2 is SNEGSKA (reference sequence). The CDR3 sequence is CSARDSSKGDQPQHF.

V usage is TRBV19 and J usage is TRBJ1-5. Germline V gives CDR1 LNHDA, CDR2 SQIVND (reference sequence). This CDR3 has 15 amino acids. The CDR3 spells CASSTFAVSNQPQHF.

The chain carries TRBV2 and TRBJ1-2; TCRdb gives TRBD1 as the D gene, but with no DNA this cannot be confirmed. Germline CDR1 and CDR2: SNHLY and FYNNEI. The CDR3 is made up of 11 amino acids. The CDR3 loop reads CASTLEYGYTF.

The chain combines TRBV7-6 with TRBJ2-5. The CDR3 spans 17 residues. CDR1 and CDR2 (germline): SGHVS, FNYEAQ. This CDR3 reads CASSLGTVAEYQETQYF.

The CDR3 sequence is CASSLLEGAGELFF. The chain has TRBV12-3 or TRBV12-4 and TRBJ2-2. The CDR3 is 14 amino acids.

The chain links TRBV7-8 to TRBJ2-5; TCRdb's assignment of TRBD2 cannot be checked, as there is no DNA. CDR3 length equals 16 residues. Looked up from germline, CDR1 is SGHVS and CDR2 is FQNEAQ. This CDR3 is CASSYALLAGGETQYF.

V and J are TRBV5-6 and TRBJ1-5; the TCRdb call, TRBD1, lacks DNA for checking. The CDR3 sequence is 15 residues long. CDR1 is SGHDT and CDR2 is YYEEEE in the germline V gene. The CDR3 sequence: CASSLYRGLDQPQHF.

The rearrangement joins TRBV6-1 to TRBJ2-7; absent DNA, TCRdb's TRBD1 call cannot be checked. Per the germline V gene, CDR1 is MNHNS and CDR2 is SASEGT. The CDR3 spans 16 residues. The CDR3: CASNLKSGTRTYEQYF.

The CDR3 spells CATSSGGGQSGELFF. The V and J genes are TRBV10-1 and TRBJ2-2; TCRdb's assignment of TRBD2 cannot be checked, as there is no DNA. Germline V gives CDR1 WNHNN, CDR2 SYGVQD (reference sequence). The CDR3 spans 15 residues.

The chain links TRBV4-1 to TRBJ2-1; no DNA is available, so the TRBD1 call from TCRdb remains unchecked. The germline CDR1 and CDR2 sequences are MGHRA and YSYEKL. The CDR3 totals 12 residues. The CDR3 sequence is CASSQDLRDKFF.

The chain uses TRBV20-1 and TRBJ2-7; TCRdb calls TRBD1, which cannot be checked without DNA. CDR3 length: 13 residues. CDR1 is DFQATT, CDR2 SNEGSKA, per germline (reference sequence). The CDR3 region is CSAPGTGSYEQYF.

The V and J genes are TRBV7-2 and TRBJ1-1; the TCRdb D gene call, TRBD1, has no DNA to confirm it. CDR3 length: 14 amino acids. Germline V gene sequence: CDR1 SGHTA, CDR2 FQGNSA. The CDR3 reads CASSLSVRGKEAFF.